What follows is one T cell receptor beta chain and its context. Using immunoSEQ multiplex PCR, the repertoire was profiled, and TCRdb retains in-frame clones only, with some absent. The sample includes 500,000 to 750,000 clones, approximately 88% of them seen just once. Germline assignment: CDR1 GTSNPN and CDR2 SVGIG (reference sequence). Trimming pared 3 bases from V and 5 bases from J, leaving 16 bases between. This CDR3 contains 14 residues. These data originate in a study of shared T cell receptors in the human thymus. Separately, the same data were catalogued under a study of human thymus T cells. As that report states: In corrective heart surgery, resections were taken, and these provided the thymus tissue.

The rearrangement uses TRBV30 and TRBJ1-1; TRBD1 might be the D (5 bases). Material for sequencing was thymocytes. This TCR was recovered from a boy under three years old with a congenital heart defect. In nucleotides, the CDR3 is TGTGCCTGGAGACAGGCCGTAGCCTCTACTGAAGCTTTCTTT. It codes for CAWRQAVASTEAFF. The full variable domain, completed using reference TRBV30 and TRBJ1-1, is SQTIHQWPATLVQPVGSPLSLECTVEGTSNPNLYWYRQAAGRGLQLLFYSVGIGQISSEVPQNLSASRPQDRQFILSSKKLLLSDSGFYLCAWRQAVASTEAFFGQGTRLTVV.